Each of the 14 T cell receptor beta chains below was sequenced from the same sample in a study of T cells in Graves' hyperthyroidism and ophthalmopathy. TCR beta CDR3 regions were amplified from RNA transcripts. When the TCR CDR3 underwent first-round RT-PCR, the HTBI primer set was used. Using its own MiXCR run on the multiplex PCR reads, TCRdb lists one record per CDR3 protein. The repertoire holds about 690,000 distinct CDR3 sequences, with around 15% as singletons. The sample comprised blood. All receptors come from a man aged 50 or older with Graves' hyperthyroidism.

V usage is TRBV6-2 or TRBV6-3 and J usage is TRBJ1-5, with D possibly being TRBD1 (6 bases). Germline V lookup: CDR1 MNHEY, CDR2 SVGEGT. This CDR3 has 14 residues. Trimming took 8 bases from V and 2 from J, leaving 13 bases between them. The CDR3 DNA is TGTGCCAGCTTAGGAAAGGGGGGCAATCAGCCCCAGCATTTT. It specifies CASLGKGGNQPQHF.

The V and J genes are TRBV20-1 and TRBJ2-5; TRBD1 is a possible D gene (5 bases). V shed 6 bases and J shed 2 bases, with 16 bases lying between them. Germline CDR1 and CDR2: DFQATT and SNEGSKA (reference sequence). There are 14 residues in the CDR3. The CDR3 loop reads CSARVSSAQETQYF. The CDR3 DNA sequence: TGCAGTGCCAGGGTATCGAGTGCACAAGAGACCCAGTACTTC.

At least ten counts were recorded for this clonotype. The CDR3 loop reads CASSPSGQPNTEAFF. CDR3 bases: TGTGCCAGCAGCCCCTCCGGACAGCCGAACACTGAAGCTTTCTTT. The V call is TRBV7-9, the J call TRBJ1-1, with D perhaps matching TRBD1 (6 bases). V dropped 5 bases and J dropped 1 base, with 14 bases sitting between them. This CDR3 is built from 15 residues. Germline loops: CDR1 SEHNR, CDR2 FQNEAQ (reference sequence).

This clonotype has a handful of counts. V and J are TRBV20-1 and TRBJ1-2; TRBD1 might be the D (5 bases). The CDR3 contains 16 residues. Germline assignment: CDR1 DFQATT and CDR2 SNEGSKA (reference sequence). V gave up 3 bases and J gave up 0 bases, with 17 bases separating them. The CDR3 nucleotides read TGCAGTGCTAGTACGGGGCCCGCGGGGACTAACTATGGCTACACCTTC. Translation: CSASTGPAGTNYGYTF.

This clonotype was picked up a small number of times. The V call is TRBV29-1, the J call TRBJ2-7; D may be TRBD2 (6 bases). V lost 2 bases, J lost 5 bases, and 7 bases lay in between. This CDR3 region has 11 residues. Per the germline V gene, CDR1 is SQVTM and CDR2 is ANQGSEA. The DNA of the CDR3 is TGCAGCGTTGAATGGAGGGACGAGCAGTACTTC. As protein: CSVEWRDEQYF.

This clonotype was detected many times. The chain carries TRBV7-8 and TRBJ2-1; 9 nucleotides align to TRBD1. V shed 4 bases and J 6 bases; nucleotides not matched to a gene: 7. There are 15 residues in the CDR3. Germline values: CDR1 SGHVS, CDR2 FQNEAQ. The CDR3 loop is CASSSRDRVVNEQFF. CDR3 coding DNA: TGTGCCAGCAGCTCCCGGGACAGGGTGGTCAATGAGCAGTTCTTC. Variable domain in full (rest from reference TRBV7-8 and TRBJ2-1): GAGVSQSPRYKVAKRGQDVALRCDPISGHVSLFWYQQALGQGPEFLTYFQNEAQLDKSGLPSDRFFAERPEGSVSTLKIQRTQQEDSAVYLCASSSRDRVVNEQFFGPGTRLTVL.

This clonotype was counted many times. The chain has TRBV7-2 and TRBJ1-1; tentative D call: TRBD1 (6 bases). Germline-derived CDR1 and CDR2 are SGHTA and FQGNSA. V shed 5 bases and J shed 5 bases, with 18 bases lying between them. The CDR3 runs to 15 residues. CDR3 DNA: TGTGCCAGCAGCCCCGAGGGGGGTTATTTGACTGAAGCTTTCTTT. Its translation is CASSPEGGYLTEAFF.

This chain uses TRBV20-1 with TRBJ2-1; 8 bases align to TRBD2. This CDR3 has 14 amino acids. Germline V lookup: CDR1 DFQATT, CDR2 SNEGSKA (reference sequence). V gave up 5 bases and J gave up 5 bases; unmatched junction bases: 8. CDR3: CSAFSGNLNNEQFF. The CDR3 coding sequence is TGCAGTGCTTTTAGCGGGAATCTAAACAATGAGCAGTTCTTC.

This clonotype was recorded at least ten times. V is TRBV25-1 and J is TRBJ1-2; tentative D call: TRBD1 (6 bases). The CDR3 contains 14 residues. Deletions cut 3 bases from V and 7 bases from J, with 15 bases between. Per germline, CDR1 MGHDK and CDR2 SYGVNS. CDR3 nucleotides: TGTGCCAGCAGTGATGGACAGCAAGAATGTGGCTACACCTTC. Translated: CASSDGQQECGYTF.

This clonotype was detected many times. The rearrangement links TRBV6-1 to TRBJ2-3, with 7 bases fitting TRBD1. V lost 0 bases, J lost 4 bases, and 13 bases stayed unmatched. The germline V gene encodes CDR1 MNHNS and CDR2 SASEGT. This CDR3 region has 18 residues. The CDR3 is CASSEASRAGGGSDTQYF. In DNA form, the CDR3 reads TGTGCCAGCAGTGAAGCCTCCCGGGCAGGGGGTGGCTCAGATACGCAGTATTTT.

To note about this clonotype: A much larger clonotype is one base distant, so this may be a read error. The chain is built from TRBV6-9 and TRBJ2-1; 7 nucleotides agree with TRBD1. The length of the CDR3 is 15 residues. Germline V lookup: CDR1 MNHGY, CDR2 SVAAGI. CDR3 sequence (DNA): TGTGTCAGCAGTTGGACAGGTGATGGGTACAATGAGCAGTTCTTC. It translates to CVSSWTGDGYNEQFF.

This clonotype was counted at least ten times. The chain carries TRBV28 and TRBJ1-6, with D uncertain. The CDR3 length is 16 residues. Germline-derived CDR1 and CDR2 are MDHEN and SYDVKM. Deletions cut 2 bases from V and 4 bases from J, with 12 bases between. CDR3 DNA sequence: TGTGCCAGCAGTTTAGCGGCAGCTTCTTATAATTCACCCCTCCACTTT. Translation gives CASSLAAASYNSPLHF.

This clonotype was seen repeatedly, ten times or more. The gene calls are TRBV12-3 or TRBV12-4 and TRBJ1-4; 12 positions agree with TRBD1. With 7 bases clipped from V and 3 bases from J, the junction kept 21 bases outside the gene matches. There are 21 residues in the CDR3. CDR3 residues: CASTLITLSGTGGLANEKLFF. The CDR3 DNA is TGTGCCAGCACCTTAATTACCCTTTCCGGGACAGGGGGCCTGGCTAATGAAAAACTGTTTTTT.

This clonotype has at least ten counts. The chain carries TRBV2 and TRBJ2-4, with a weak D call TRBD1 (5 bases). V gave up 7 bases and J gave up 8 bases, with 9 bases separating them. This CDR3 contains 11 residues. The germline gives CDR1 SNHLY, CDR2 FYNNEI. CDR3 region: CASTPGYIQYF. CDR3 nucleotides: TGTGCCAGCACGCCAGGGTACATTCAGTACTTC.